This T cell receptor (beta chain) is drawn from a study of T cells in Graves' hyperthyroidism and ophthalmopathy. Study-wide results and caveats: The model predicted ophthalmopathy a median approximately seven months before onset. Ophthalmopathy was told apart from stable hyperthyroidism by a 13 V-J model.

Points on this clonotype: Its matching antigen is unknown. A junction end diverges from the germline sequence, so it may reflect a read error.

The CDR3 extends over 12 amino acids. The germline CDR1 and CDR2 sequences are LNHDA and SQIVND (reference sequence). Graves' hyperthyroidism showing no ophthalmopathy progression within 18 months was considered stable. Exclusion of a patient resulted from uncontrolled infection, other autoimmune disease, pregnancy or lactation. Amplified TCR beta CDR3 regions derived from RNA transcripts. First-round RT-PCR with HTBI primers amplified the TCR CDR3 region. TCRdb analysed the multiplex PCR reads with MiXCR anew, one entry per CDR3 protein. The table lists 700,000 to 950,000 distinct CDR3 sequences, about 35% of them singletons.

The chain has TRBV19 and TRBJ2-2, with TRBD2 as a possible D gene (5 bases). This TCR came from a woman aged 40 to 50 with Graves' hyperthyroidism. What was sequenced was blood. This chain's CDR3 is CASSQHPGKLFF. The CDR3 nucleotides are TGTGCCAGTAGTCAGCATCCCGGGAAGCTGTTTTTT. The full variable domain, with the rest looked up from reference TRBV19 and TRBJ2-2, is DGGITQSPKYLFRKEGQNVTLSCEQNLNHDAMYWYRQDPGQGLRLIYYSQIVNDFQKGDIAEGYSVSREKKESFPLTVTSAQKNPTAFYLCASSQHPGKLFFGEGSRLTVL.